This entry lists 29 T cell receptor beta chains sequenced from one sample in a study of T cells in Graves' hyperthyroidism and ophthalmopathy. What was amplified from RNA transcripts were TCR beta CDR3 regions. HTBI primers were employed in a first-round RT-PCR of the TCR CDR3. TCRdb ran MiXCR on the multiplex PCR reads and lists one entry per CDR3 protein. The table has 380,000 or so distinct CDR3 sequences, approximately 13% seen once. The sample comprised blood. These TCRs come from a man aged 25 to 40 with Graves' hyperthyroidism that later progressed to Graves' ophthalmopathy.

This clonotype came up many times. The chain joins TRBV2 to TRBJ1-5; 7 bases are a match to TRBD1. The CDR3 contains 14 residues. V trimming: 2 bases; J trimming: 6 bases; junction bases outside the gene matches: 4. Looked up from germline, CDR1 is SNHLY and CDR2 is FYNNEI. CDR3 coding DNA: TGTGCCAGCAGTGAAACAACAGGGGCTCAGCCCCAGCATTTT. The encoded protein is CASSETTGAQPQHF.

This clonotype was seen many times. V is TRBV28 and J is TRBJ1-2; 9 positions agree with TRBD1. V lost 10 bases, J lost 2 bases, and 11 bases stayed unmatched. The germline CDR1 and CDR2 sequences are MDHEN and SYDVKM. This CDR3 comprises 15 residues. This chain's CDR3 is CATDLGGTGNYGYTF. CDR3 coding DNA: TGTGCCACCGACTTGGGGGGGACAGGGAACTATGGCTACACCTTC.

A few counts support this clonotype. The rearrangement uses TRBV10-3 and TRBJ2-1, with TRBD2 matching 8 bases. CDR3 length: 15 amino acids. Germline V gives CDR1 ENHRY, CDR2 SYGVKD. Trimming took 6 bases from V and 5 from J; bases not matched to a gene: 9. The CDR3 nucleotides read TGTGCCATCAGCAACTCAGCGGGGGCCGACAATGAGCAGTTCTTC. Its protein product is CAISNSAGADNEQFF.

The chain has TRBV7-2 and TRBJ2-5; a weak D match, TRBD1 (6 bases). This CDR3 contains 15 residues. V was shortened by 3 bases and J by 4 bases, with 15 bases between the two germline ends. Germline-derived CDR1 and CDR2 are SGHTA and FQGNSA. This CDR3 is CASSFNRDSVETQYF. The CDR3 DNA reads TGTGCCAGCAGCTTCAACAGGGATTCGGTAGAGACCCAGTACTTC.

Ten or more counts support this clonotype. CDR3 bases: TGTGCCAGCAGCGACCGAAGGTACCCCCAGGACACCGGGGAGCTGTTTTTT. This encodes CASSDRRYPQDTGELFF. The V and J genes are TRBV7-2 and TRBJ2-2, with no clear D. Germline CDR1 reads SGHTA; CDR2 reads FQGNSA. CDR3 length: 17 residues. The ends were cut back, 5 bases at V and 3 bases at J, with 19 bases in the middle.

This clonotype has at least ten counts. The CDR3 reads CAIGNSNYGYTF. CDR3 DNA sequence: TGTGCCATCGGAAACAGTAACTATGGCTACACCTTC. The V gene is TRBV10-3, the J gene TRBJ1-2; D call uncertain. The CDR3 runs 12 residues. CDR1 and CDR2 from the germline V gene are ENHRY and SYGVKD. The V and J ends lost 8 bases and 1 base respectively, with 8 bases between them.

This clonotype was picked up a small number of times. The rearrangement joins TRBV12-3 or TRBV12-4 to TRBJ2-7; tentative D call: TRBD2 (6 bases). The CDR3 totals 11 residues. Trimming shortened V by 10 bases and J by 9 bases, and 16 bases separated the two germline ends. The CDR3 spells CATPVGSGQYF. CDR3 nucleotides: TGTGCCACCCCCGTGGGTAGCGGGCAGTACTTC.

This clonotype was seen at least ten times. V is TRBV7-9 and J is TRBJ1-1; tentative D call: TRBD1 (6 bases). The CDR3 length is 14 residues. Trimming took 5 bases from V and 3 from J, leaving 13 bases between them. Germline V CDR1 and CDR2: SEHNR, FQNEAQ (reference sequence). CDR3 sequence (DNA): TGTGCCAGCAGCGACCAGGGGACCGACACTGAAGCTTTCTTT. This codes for CASSDQGTDTEAFF.

This clonotype was counted ten times or more. The chain is built from TRBV11-3 and TRBJ1-5, with D hard to call. The CDR3 runs 13 residues. V lost 0 bases and J lost 4, with 4 bases in between. The germline CDR1 and CDR2 sequences are SGHNT and YENEEA. The CDR3 DNA reads as TGTGCCAGCAGCTTAGAGGTGAATCAGCCCCAGCATTTT. It yields the protein CASSLEVNQPQHF. The full variable domain, completed using reference TRBV11-3 and TRBJ1-5, is EAGVVQSPRYKIIEKKQPVAFWCNPISGHNTLYWYLQNLGQGPELLIRYENEEAVDDSQLPKDRFSAERLKGVDSTLKIQPAELGDSAVYLCASSLEVNQPQHFGDGTRLSIL.

The table lists this clonotype with many counts. The rearrangement links TRBV7-2 to TRBJ1-1; a weak D match, TRBD1 (6 bases). V lost 1 base and J lost 1, with 10 bases in between. The CDR3 loop spans 15 amino acids. Per germline, CDR1 SGHTA and CDR2 FQGNSA. The CDR3 DNA is TGTGCCAGCAGCTTAGGAGGACAGCCGAACACTGAAGCTTTCTTT. It is translated as CASSLGGQPNTEAFF.

This clonotype came up many times. The V call is TRBV11-1, the J call TRBJ2-7; 8 bases map to TRBD1. The CDR3 loop spans 14 amino acids. Germline CDR1 and CDR2: SGHAT and FQDESV (reference sequence). V gave up 4 bases and J gave up 4 bases; unmatched junction bases: 6. CDR3 loop: CASSSGGQGYEQYF. The CDR3 region has the DNA TGTGCCAGCAGCTCCGGAGGACAGGGATACGAGCAGTACTTC.

This clonotype was recorded many times. V gene TRBV6-1 combines with J gene TRBJ1-1, with 7 bases lining up with TRBD1. The V segment lost 6 bases and the J segment 2 bases; nucleotides outside the gene matches: 9. The CDR3 runs 15 residues. The germline V gene has CDR1 MNHNS and CDR2 SASEGT. This CDR3 reads CASRQLTGFNTEAFF. CDR3 sequence (DNA): TGTGCCAGCAGACAGCTGACAGGGTTTAACACTGAAGCTTTCTTT.

This clonotype was recorded a few times. The J gene is TRBJ2-4, the V gene TRBV10-2, with D possibly called TRBD1 or TRBD2 (5 bases each). This CDR3 is built from 15 residues. V was shortened by 4 bases and J by 6 bases, with 16 bases between the two germline ends. Germline CDR1 and CDR2: WSHSY and SAAADI. For the CDR3, the DNA is TGCGCCAGCAGTGCGGGGACCCCGGGAACAAACATTCAGTACTTC. The encoded protein is CASSAGTPGTNIQYF.

This clonotype was observed many times. This chain links TRBV11-2 with TRBJ2-1; 10 bases are a match to TRBD2. There are 16 residues in the CDR3. Germline CDR1 reads SGHAT; CDR2 reads FQNNGV. V shed 3 bases, J shed 0 bases, and the junction held 2 bases outside the gene matches. Here the CDR3 reads CASSFSSGGSYNEQFF. In nucleotides, the CDR3 is TGTGCCAGCAGCTTCTCTAGCGGGGGCTCCTACAATGAGCAGTTCTTC.

This chain links TRBV12-3 or TRBV12-4 with TRBJ2-3, with TRBD2 matching 7 bases. With V trimmed by 7 bases and J by 11 bases, 15 bases remained unmatched. This CDR3 region has 14 residues. The DNA for the CDR3 is TGTGCCAGCACCCATTCGGGGGGACCAGAGGTGCAGTATTTT. Amino acid sequence: CASTHSGGPEVQYF.

In this sample, this clonotype turned up many times. The chain uses TRBV12-3 or TRBV12-4 and TRBJ2-3; 7 bases agree with TRBD2. V gave up 4 bases and J gave up 0 bases; unmatched junction bases: 1. The CDR3 runs to 14 residues. CDR3 DNA: TGTGCCAGCAGTTACGGGGGGAGCACAGATACGCAGTATTTT. It is translated as CASSYGGSTDTQYF.

The chain combines TRBV30 with TRBJ1-5; 8 bases fit TRBD1. The CDR3 is 13 residues long. From germline, CDR1 is GTSNPN and CDR2 SVGIG (reference sequence). Unmatched junction bases numbered 2, after V lost 5 bases and J lost 2 bases. The CDR3: CAWAGGRNQPQHF. The CDR3 nucleotides read TGTGCCTGGGCAGGGGGCCGCAATCAGCCCCAGCATTTT.

This clonotype was seen more than once but under ten times. CDR3 region: CSVRLRPGTSVTYEQYF. The CDR3 region has the DNA TGCAGCGTCCGATTGCGTCCCGGGACTAGCGTTACCTACGAGCAGTACTTC. The chain combines TRBV29-1 with TRBJ2-7; TRBD2 agrees at 10 bases. The J segment lost 2 bases and the V segment lost 6 bases, leaving 16 bases of the junction unmatched. The germline V gene has CDR1 SQVTM and CDR2 ANQGSEA. The CDR3 runs to 17 residues.

Ten or more counts support this clonotype. Here the CDR3 reads CSAREAGPYNEQFF. The CDR3 region has the DNA TGCAGTGCTAGAGAGGCAGGGCCCTACAATGAGCAGTTCTTC. The V call is TRBV20-1, the J call TRBJ2-1; D perhaps matches TRBD1 (5 bases). This CDR3 contains 14 residues. Germline V CDR1 and CDR2: DFQATT, SNEGSKA (reference sequence). Deletions cut 0 bases from V and 2 bases from J, with 8 bases between.

This clonotype was picked up a small number of times. This rearrangement joins TRBV5-5 to TRBJ2-2; D possibly corresponds to TRBD1 (5 bases). Germline V gene data show CDR1 as SGHKS and CDR2 as YYEKEE (reference sequence). Deletions cut 3 bases from V and 6 bases from J, with 15 bases between. This CDR3 contains 15 residues. The CDR3 loop reads CASSSYRIGAGELFF. The CDR3 DNA sequence: TGTGCCAGCAGCTCTTACAGGATAGGGGCCGGGGAGCTGTTTTTT. Full variable domain (outside the CDR3, taken from reference TRBV5-5 and TRBJ2-2): DAGVTQSPTHLIKTRGQQVTLRCSPISGHKSVSWYQQVLGQGPQFIFQYYEKEERGRGNFPDRFSARQFPNYSSELNVNALLLGDSALYLCASSSYRIGAGELFFGEGSRLTVL.

This clonotype was seen repeatedly, ten times or more. The J gene is TRBJ1-1, the V gene TRBV20-1, with D maybe TRBD1 (5 bases). The germline V and J ends were trimmed by 4 bases and 0 bases, with 18 bases remaining between them. Germline V gene data show CDR1 as DFQATT and CDR2 as SNEGSKA (reference sequence). This CDR3 contains 16 residues. CDR3 DNA sequence: TGCAGTGCTATCCGAACGCCGGGACGGATGAACACTGAAGCTTTCTTT. The encoded protein is CSAIRTPGRMNTEAFF.

This clonotype was observed a few times. V gene TRBV7-3 combines with J gene TRBJ1-5; the D gene is possibly TRBD1 (6 bases). Germline CDR1 is SGHTA and CDR2 is FQGTGA. V was cut by 11 bases and J by 0 bases, with 20 bases left in between. This CDR3 region has 16 residues. CDR3 residues: CAFQVQGTYSNQPQHF. The CDR3 bases are TGTGCCTTTCAGGTCCAGGGGACTTATAGCAATCAGCCCCAGCATTTT. The full variable domain, with the rest looked up from reference TRBV7-3 and TRBJ1-5, is GAGVSQTPSNKVTEKGKYVELRCDPISGHTALYWYRQSLGQGPEFLIYFQGTGAADDSGLPNDRFFAVRPEGSVSTLKIQRTERGDSAVYLCAFQVQGTYSNQPQHFGDGTRLSIL.

This clonotype showed up many times. The chain employs TRBV6-1 and TRBJ2-7; D ambiguous. The CDR3 extends over 13 amino acids. The germline V gene has CDR1 MNHNS and CDR2 SASEGT. The germline V and J ends were trimmed by 9 bases and 2 bases, with 14 bases remaining between them. This chain's CDR3 is CASRRGITYEQYF. The CDR3 nucleotides are TGTGCCAGTCGACGTGGGATCACCTACGAGCAGTACTTC.

With respect to this clonotype: Possible read error: a much larger clone is one base away. The rearrangement joins TRBV6-1 to TRBJ2-2; possible D gene TRBD2, 5 bases. Germline values: CDR1 MNHNS, CDR2 SASEGT. This CDR3 region has 14 residues. CDR3 loop: CASRDFQNTGEPFF. As DNA, the CDR3 is TGTGCCAGCAGGGACTTCCAGAACACCGGGGAGCCGTTTTTT.

The table lists this clonotype with a few counts. This chain joins TRBV4-1 and TRBJ1-1; maybe TRBD1 (6 bases). CDR3 length: 18 amino acids. Per germline, CDR1 MGHRA and CDR2 YSYEKL. V was trimmed by 0 bases and J by 1 base, leaving 18 bases between them. The CDR3 is CASSQERSTGLGNTEAFF. The CDR3 region has the DNA TGCGCCAGCAGCCAAGAAAGGAGCACAGGGCTGGGGAACACTGAAGCTTTCTTT.

The V call is TRBV5-1, the J call TRBJ1-6, with a possible D match to TRBD1 (6 bases). With 4 bases removed from V and 13 bases from J, the gap between germline ends came to 15 bases. CDR3 length: 13 residues. The germline V gene has CDR1 SGHRS and CDR2 YFSETQ. This CDR3 reads CASSRGHRQPLHF. In nucleotides, the CDR3 is TGCGCCAGCAGCCGGGGACATCGTCAGCCCCTCCACTTT.

This clonotype was seen at least ten times. CDR3 in DNA: TGTGCCTGGAGTTTAGCAGGAGACACTGAAGCTTTCTTT. It yields the protein CAWSLAGDTEAFF. V usage is TRBV30 and J usage is TRBJ1-1; D remains unclear. Trimming stripped 2 bases from V and 3 bases from J, with 10 bases between. Germline V CDR1 and CDR2: GTSNPN, SVGIG (reference sequence). The CDR3 has 13 residues. Combining the CDR3 with reference TRBV30 and TRBJ1-1 gives the whole variable domain SQTIHQWPATLVQPVGSPLSLECTVEGTSNPNLYWYRQAAGRGLQLLFYSVGIGQISSEVPQNLSASRPQDRQFILSSKKLLLSDSGFYLCAWSLAGDTEAFFGQGTRLTVV.

This clonotype was observed many times. The CDR3 region is CASSKDRGHYGYTF. CDR3 sequence (DNA): TGTGCCAGCAGCAAAGACAGGGGGCACTATGGCTACACCTTC. V gene TRBV12-3 or TRBV12-4 combines with J gene TRBJ1-2; 10 positions agree with TRBD1. The V segment lost 6 bases and the J segment 3 bases; nucleotides outside the gene matches: 4. CDR3 size: 14 residues.

V is TRBV27 and J is TRBJ2-1, with 8 bases fitting TRBD1. CDR1 MNHEY and CDR2 SMNVEV come from the germline V gene (reference sequence). V was pared by 6 bases and J by 7 bases, with 8 bases of the junction left unmatched. The CDR3 spans 14 residues. The CDR3 sequence is CASRSRGLGNEQFF. Written as DNA, the CDR3 is TGTGCCAGCAGGAGCAGGGGGCTGGGGAATGAGCAGTTCTTC.